The next 9 T cell receptor beta chains were all read from a single sample in a study of regulatory T cells in long-lasting Graves disease. iRepertoire HTBI primers and Arm-PCR of CDR3 regions built TCR beta libraries. One entry per CDR3 protein results from TCRdb running MiXCR on the multiplex PCR reads. Seen here are 700,000 or so distinct CDR3 sequences, 30% observed once, and the top ten hold around 42%. Time point noted: persistent/refractory GD, antithyroid drugs over 5 years with positive TRAb. RNA extracted from PBMCs served as the sequencing template. Source: peripheral blood mononuclear cells (PBMCs), taken when the disease was refractory, from a patient treated with antithyroid drugs. The source is a female donor with Graves disease.

This clonotype turned up a few times. The rearrangement links TRBV5-1 to TRBJ1-1; D possibly corresponds to TRBD1 (6 bases). V was shortened by 0 bases and J by 1 base, with 13 bases between the two germline ends. The germline CDR1 and CDR2 sequences are SGHRS and YFSETQ. The CDR3 covers 16 residues. The CDR3, as DNA: TGCGCCAGCAGCTTGGGGGGGCATTTTGGGAACACTGAAGCTTTCTTT. It yields the protein CASSLGGHFGNTEAFF.

The chain is built from TRBV20-1 and TRBJ1-5, with D perhaps matching TRBD1 (5 bases). Germline CDR1 reads DFQATT; CDR2 reads SNEGSKA (reference sequence). CDR3 length: 14 amino acids. The ends were cut back, 4 bases at V and 2 bases at J, with 12 bases in the middle. CDR3 sequence reads: CSATRAVGNQPQHF. The CDR3 region has the DNA TGCAGTGCTACCAGGGCAGTAGGCAATCAGCCCCAGCATTTT.

The V and J genes are TRBV18 and TRBJ1-1, with D maybe TRBD1 (5 bases). Between the trimmed V and J ends, which lost 5 bases and 1 base, there was a span of 14 bases. The CDR3 runs to 15 residues. The germline CDR1 and CDR2 sequences are KGHSH and LQKENI. The CDR3 bases are TGTGCCAGCTCATCTTTAGACAGCCAGAACACTGAAGCTTTCTTT. It specifies CASSSLDSQNTEAFF.

The V gene is TRBV5-1, the J gene TRBJ1-5, with D maybe TRBD1 (5 bases). The CDR3 is made up of 15 amino acids. Trimming stripped 4 bases from V and 3 bases from J, with 14 bases between. Germline V gene lookup returns CDR1 SGHRS and CDR2 YFSETQ. The DNA of the CDR3 is TGCGCCAGCAGCGCCATGACGGGGGACAATCAGCCCCAGCATTTT. Translated: CASSAMTGDNQPQHF.

This clonotype was found a few times. This sequence joins TRBV24-1 and TRBJ1-2; D uncertain. CDR1 is KGHDR, CDR2 SFDVKD, per germline. The germline V and J ends were trimmed by 3 bases and 6 bases, with 13 bases remaining between them. There are 14 residues in the CDR3. This CDR3 reads CATSDTRSRDGYTF. CDR3 sequence (DNA): TGTGCCACCAGTGATACCAGGAGTAGAGATGGCTACACCTTC.

In its sample, this clonotype was seen a few times. V usage is TRBV6-1 and J usage is TRBJ2-7; D gene uncertain. V shed 5 bases and J shed 2 bases, with 10 bases lying between them. Germline-derived CDR1 and CDR2 are MNHNS and SASEGT. This CDR3 contains 13 residues. The chain's CDR3 is CASSRQSTYEQYF. For the CDR3, the DNA is TGTGCCAGCAGTCGGCAGAGTACCTACGAGCAGTACTTC.

This clonotype showed up many times. The chain uses TRBV30 and TRBJ1-2; D gene ambiguous. Germline CDR1 is GTSNPN and CDR2 is SVGIG (reference sequence). The CDR3 sequence is 16 residues long. Trimming took off 0 bases at V and 6 bases at J, with 20 bases between the two ends. The CDR3 bases are TGTGCCTGGAGTGTAAAATCGCCCCGGCCCCCTGATGGCTACACCTTC. Residues: CAWSVKSPRPPDGYTF. Variable domain in full (rest from reference TRBV30 and TRBJ1-2): SQTIHQWPATLVQPVGSPLSLECTVEGTSNPNLYWYRQAAGRGLQLLFYSVGIGQISSEVPQNLSASRPQDRQFILSSKKLLLSDSGFYLCAWSVKSPRPPDGYTFGSGTRLTVV.

The chain links TRBV6-1 to TRBJ2-4; D is ambiguous. Germline values: CDR1 MNHNS, CDR2 SASEGT. The CDR3 consists of 15 residues. Trimming pared 0 bases from V and 0 bases from J, leaving 6 bases between. CDR3 coding DNA: TGTGCCAGCAGTGAAGCGCACCTAGCCAAAAACATTCAGTACTTC. It yields the protein CASSEAHLAKNIQYF.

In this sample, this clonotype turned up a few times. The CDR3 spells CATSSGNFYGYTF. Written as DNA, the CDR3 is TGTGCCACCAGCTCAGGGAACTTCTATGGCTACACCTTC. The V call is TRBV15, the J call TRBJ1-2; tentatively, D is TRBD1 (5 bases). In germline, CDR1 is LNHNV, CDR2 YYDKDF (reference sequence). Trimming removed 5 bases from V and 4 bases from J, with 11 bases in between. The length of the CDR3 is 13 residues.